These 30 T cell receptor beta chains originate from one sample sequenced in a study of radiation and T cells in renal cell carcinoma. This sample's time point: blood 2 weeks post-SBRT. Regarding treatment: 15 Gy SBRT to primary tumor, nephrectomy 4 weeks later. Profiled with immunoSEQ multiplex PCR; TCRdb holds only in-frame clones, not every one. Among 100,000 to 150,000 clones listed, around 89% were seen once. The sample here was blood, taken from a patient whose treatment included radiotherapy and nephrectomy. Receptor source: a woman in her 70s with renal cell carcinoma.

This clone was counted a few times. This chain joins TRBV6-1 and TRBJ1-2; tentatively, D is TRBD1 (5 bases). Germline-derived CDR1 and CDR2 are MNHNS and SASEGT. CDR3 length: 11 residues. Trimming pared 7 bases from V and 8 bases from J, leaving 11 bases between. In DNA form, the CDR3 reads TGTGCCAGCACCTCAGGGAGGGGCTACACCTTC. Translating gives CASTSGRGYTF.

This chain connects TRBV15 to TRBJ1-1; D gene ambiguous. V gave up 5 bases and J gave up 5 bases, with 12 bases separating them. The germline gives CDR1 LNHNV, CDR2 YYDKDF (reference sequence). CDR3 length: 13 residues. The CDR3: CATSLGRRTEAFF. The CDR3 region has the DNA TGTGCCACCAGCTTAGGGAGAAGGACTGAAGCTTTCTTT. Complete variable domain (other parts from reference TRBV15 and TRBJ1-1): DAMVIQNPRYQVTQFGKPVTLSCSQTLNHNVMYWYQQKSSQAPKLLFHYYDKDFNNEADTPDNFQSRRPNTSFCFLDIRSPGLGDTAMYLCATSLGRRTEAFFGQGTRLTVV.

The chain joins TRBV19 to TRBJ1-2, with 12 bases aligning to TRBD1. Germline V gene data show CDR1 as LNHDA and CDR2 as SQIVND (reference sequence). The length of the CDR3 is 15 residues. V shed 7 bases and J 3 bases; nucleotides not matched to a gene: 6. This chain's CDR3 is CASNWDRGPDYGYTF. The CDR3 DNA reads as TGTGCCAGTAATTGGGACAGGGGGCCGGACTATGGCTACACCTTC.

The rearrangement joins TRBV28 to TRBJ2-1; 7 nucleotides agree with TRBD2. The CDR3 has 15 residues. Germline loops: CDR1 MDHEN, CDR2 SYDVKM. Trimming removed 4 bases from V and 2 bases from J; junction bases left unmatched: 5. In DNA, the CDR3 is TGTGCCAGCAGTTCCAGCGGGGTTGCCTACAATGAGCAGTTCTTC. It specifies CASSSSGVAYNEQFF.

The CDR3 here is CASSDNLLQETQYF. CDR3 coding DNA: TGTGCCAGCAGTGATAATTTGCTCCAAGAGACCCAGTACTTC. The rearrangement joins TRBV2 to TRBJ2-5; D unclear. V lost 3 bases and J 1 base, leaving 9 bases between the germline ends. In germline, CDR1 is SNHLY, CDR2 FYNNEI. The CDR3 is 14 residues long.

The chain recombines TRBV2 with TRBJ2-5, with 9 bases that match TRBD1. This CDR3 is built from 15 residues. J lost 5 bases, V lost 1 base, and 5 bases had no gene match. Germline V lookup: CDR1 SNHLY, CDR2 FYNNEI. The CDR3 loop is CASSEVGQGWETQYF. The CDR3 coding sequence is TGTGCCAGCAGTGAAGTGGGACAGGGCTGGGAGACCCAGTACTTC. Drawing the rest from reference TRBV2 and TRBJ2-5, the complete variable domain is EPEVTQTPSHQVTQMGQEVILRCVPISNHLYFYWYRQILGQKVEFLVSFYNNEISEKSEIFDDQFSVERPDGSNFTLKIRSTKLEDSAMYFCASSEVGQGWETQYFGPGTRLLVL.

The chain's CDR3 is CASSAFGTVYGYTF. CDR3 nucleotide sequence: TGTGCCAGTAGCGCCTTCGGGACAGTTTATGGCTACACCTTC. The chain is built from TRBV19 and TRBJ1-2, with TRBD1 identical over 7 bases. Germline CDR1 and CDR2: LNHDA and SQIVND (reference sequence). V trimming: 6 bases; J trimming: 5 bases; junction bases outside the gene matches: 9. The CDR3 has 14 amino acids.

V and J are TRBV5-8 and TRBJ1-4; 11 bases line up with TRBD1. This CDR3 region has 15 residues. V was pared by 3 bases and J by 8 bases, with 6 bases of the junction left unmatched. Germline CDR1 SGHTS, CDR2 YDEGEE. The DNA of the CDR3 is TGTGCCAGCAGCTACGGACAGGGGGCACGGGAAAAACTGTTTTTT. It is translated as CASSYGQGAREKLFF.

The chain recombines TRBV25-1 with TRBJ2-7; D unresolved. Germline CDR1 MGHDK, CDR2 SYGVNS. This CDR3 has 12 amino acids. Trimming removed 3 bases at V and 2 bases at J, with 5 bases between. CDR3 protein: CASSDSPYEQYF. CDR3 DNA: TGTGCCAGCAGTGATTCCCCCTACGAGCAGTACTTC.

In this sample, this clone turned up once. The chain recombines TRBV5-8 with TRBJ2-5, with D perhaps TRBD1 or TRBD2 (5 bases each). The CDR3 spans 16 residues. Germline CDR1 SGHTS, CDR2 YDEGEE. V lost 5 bases and J 5 bases, leaving 22 bases between the germline ends. This chain's CDR3 is CASSRGRSVAVETQYF. CDR3 sequence (DNA): TGTGCCAGCAGTCGGGGACGGAGCGTTGCTGTGGAGACCCAGTACTTC.

Turning to this clone: Other DNA sequences in the same sample also yield this CDR3. This chain links TRBV20-1 with TRBJ1-1; a possible D gene is TRBD1 (5 bases). From germline, CDR1 is DFQATT and CDR2 SNEGSKA (reference sequence). V dropped 6 bases and J dropped 4 bases, with 9 bases sitting between them. This CDR3 comprises 11 residues. The CDR3 protein is CSAQGGTEAFF. CDR3 DNA: TGCAGTGCCCAGGGCGGCACTGAAGCTTTCTTT.

The chain employs TRBV19 and TRBJ2-5, with TRBD2 matching 7 bases. Germline loops: CDR1 LNHDA, CDR2 SQIVND (reference sequence). V trimming: 1 base; J trimming: 4 bases; junction bases outside the gene matches: 9. The CDR3 has 16 residues. The CDR3 loop reads CASSIAPLGGVETQYF. CDR3 sequence (DNA): TGTGCCAGTAGTATAGCCCCCCTGGGGGGGGTAGAGACCCAGTACTTC.

CDR3 protein: CASSQDPSDSDTQYF. In DNA, the CDR3 is TGTGCCAGCAGCCAAGATCCGAGCGACTCAGATACGCAGTATTTT. This chain links TRBV4-2 with TRBJ2-3, with no clear D. The ends were cut back, 0 bases at V and 4 bases at J, with 11 bases in the middle. This CDR3 region has 15 residues. Germline loops: CDR1 LGHNA, CDR2 YNFKEQ.

This clone has just a few counts. The gene calls are TRBV18 and TRBJ1-1; D gene unclear. CDR1 is KGHSH and CDR2 is LQKENI in the germline V gene. The CDR3 is 11 amino acids. Between the trimmed V and J ends, which lost 4 bases and 8 bases, there was a span of 8 bases. The CDR3 is CASSLGGEAFF. The DNA for the CDR3 is TGTGCCAGCTCACTCGGAGGGGAAGCTTTCTTT.

The gene calls are TRBV2 and TRBJ1-2, with D unclear. The V gene lost 2 bases and the J gene lost 0 bases, with 7 bases spanning the gap. This CDR3 is 14 amino acids long. Germline-derived CDR1 and CDR2 are SNHLY and FYNNEI. This CDR3 reads CASSERFPNYGYTF. CDR3 sequence (DNA): TGTGCCAGCAGTGAAAGGTTTCCTAACTATGGCTACACCTTC.

The chain joins TRBV7-9 to TRBJ2-6; 7 bases are shared with TRBD1. There are 17 residues in the CDR3. The junction had 6 bases not matched to a gene; V was cut back by 3 bases and J by 1 base. The V gene's germline CDR1 is SEHNR and CDR2 FQNEAQ (reference sequence). CDR3 sequence: CASSLTGQASGANVLTF. Here the CDR3 DNA reads TGTGCCAGCAGCTTGACCGGACAGGCGTCTGGGGCCAACGTCCTGACTTTC.

The chain couples TRBV5-4 to TRBJ2-7; a weak D match, TRBD2 (5 bases). This CDR3 comprises 14 residues. The germline CDR1 and CDR2 sequences are SGHNT and YYREEE (reference sequence). Trimming pared 4 bases from V and 4 bases from J, leaving 15 bases between. The CDR3 loop is CASSQEDGNYEQYF. In nucleotides, the CDR3 is TGTGCCAGCAGCCAAGAAGACGGGAATTACGAGCAGTACTTC.

Here the CDR3 reads CASRAGQGIDNQPQHF. CDR3 nucleotides: TGTGCCAGCAGGGCGGGACAGGGAATCGACAATCAGCCCCAGCATTTT. The chain carries TRBV27 and TRBJ1-5; TRBD1 matches at 9 bases. CDR1 and CDR2 (germline): MNHEY, SMNVEV (reference sequence). V shed 6 bases and J 3 bases; nucleotides not matched to a gene: 9. The CDR3 has 16 residues.

This clone was counted a few times. The rearrangement links TRBV5-1 to TRBJ1-1; unclear D gene. The CDR3 consists of 14 residues. In germline, CDR1 is SGHRS, CDR2 YFSETQ. V dropped 0 bases and J dropped 3 bases, with 9 bases sitting between them. In nucleotides, the CDR3 is TGCGCCAGCAGCTTGGCCGGATTTCACACTGAAGCTTTCTTT. Translated: CASSLAGFHTEAFF.

DNA for the CDR3: TGTGCCAGCAGCAATAGGGGGGATTATGCGGATACGCAGTATTTT. Translation: CASSNRGDYADTQYF. J is TRBJ2-3 and V is TRBV7-2; possibly TRBD1 or TRBD2 for D (6 bases each). This CDR3 is built from 15 residues. Trimming left V 5 bases short and J 6 bases short, with 18 bases between. From germline, CDR1 is SGHTA and CDR2 FQGNSA.

The chain joins TRBV9 to TRBJ2-3, with TRBD2 as a possible D gene (6 bases). This CDR3 has 15 residues. CDR1 is SGDLS, CDR2 YYNGEE, per germline. The V end was cut by 0 bases, the J end by 2 bases, with 10 bases between. CDR3 loop: CASSVGRRDTDTQYF. CDR3 nucleotide sequence: TGTGCCAGCAGCGTAGGACGGAGGGACACAGATACGCAGTATTTT.

A single count supports this clone. This chain connects TRBV9 to TRBJ2-5; D unresolved. Trimming removed 2 bases from V and 2 bases from J, with 16 bases in between. There are 16 residues in the CDR3. Germline lookup yields CDR1 SGDLS and CDR2 YYNGEE. The CDR3 is CASSVSLSGGQETQYF. CDR3 DNA sequence: TGTGCCAGCAGCGTCTCACTATCCGGTGGGCAAGAGACCCAGTACTTC. Full variable domain (missing parts from reference TRBV9 and TRBJ2-5): DSGVTQTPKHLITATGQRVTLRCSPRSGDLSVYWYQQSLDQGLQFLIQYYNGEERAKGNILERFSAQQFPDLHSELNLSSLELGDSALYFCASSVSLSGGQETQYFGPGTRLLVL.

V gene TRBV19 combines with J gene TRBJ2-1; 9 nucleotides agree with TRBD2. The ends lost 1 base at V and 8 bases at J; junction bases unmatched: 6. The CDR3 extends over 15 amino acids. Germline V gene lookup returns CDR1 LNHDA and CDR2 SQIVND (reference sequence). This chain's CDR3 is CASSIGLAGNHEQFF. The CDR3, as DNA: TGTGCCAGTAGTATAGGCCTAGCGGGGAACCATGAGCAGTTCTTC.

The CDR3 DNA reads as TGTGCCAGCAGCTACAACCCCAGGACACTCATGAACACTGAAGCTTTCTTT. Translated, it gives CASSYNPRTLMNTEAFF. The chain has TRBV7-6 and TRBJ1-1; a possible D gene is TRBD1 (5 bases). V lost 4 bases, J lost 0 bases, and 18 bases lay in between. The CDR3 loop spans 17 amino acids. Per the germline V gene, CDR1 is SGHVS and CDR2 is FNYEAQ.

V is TRBV18 and J is TRBJ2-2, with a tentative D call TRBD1 (5 bases). This CDR3 is 18 amino acids long. The germline V and J ends were trimmed by 3 bases and 4 bases, with 21 bases remaining between them. The germline V gene has CDR1 KGHSH and CDR2 LQKENI. The CDR3 loop reads CASSPRLGLLQVTGELFF. CDR3 coding DNA: TGTGCCAGCTCACCGAGGCTTGGCCTTCTACAGGTCACCGGGGAGCTGTTTTTT.

The chain has TRBV19 and TRBJ2-7, with 11 bases fitting TRBD2. Germline CDR1 reads LNHDA; CDR2 reads SQIVND (reference sequence). CDR3 length equals 18 residues. Trimming took 5 bases from V and 1 from J; bases not matched to a gene: 13. The CDR3 reads CASSQGTSGTSGSYEQYF. CDR3 bases: TGTGCCAGTAGTCAAGGGACTTCTGGGACTAGCGGATCCTACGAGCAGTACTTC.

The V call is TRBV27, the J call TRBJ2-1, with D possibly matching TRBD1 (6 bases). This CDR3 region has 12 residues. V lost 5 bases to trimming and J lost 9 bases, with 11 bases between them. Germline CDR1 and CDR2: MNHEY and SMNVEV (reference sequence). The CDR3 nucleotides read TGTGCCAGCAGTCCCTTCAGGGGTGAGCAGTTCTTC. It encodes CASSPFRGEQFF.

The gene calls are TRBV30 and TRBJ2-4, with TRBD1 matching 9 bases. Germline V gene data show CDR1 as GTSNPN and CDR2 as SVGIG (reference sequence). Trimming at V came to 1 base and at J to 0 bases, leaving 1 base not matched to a gene. The CDR3 loop spans 15 amino acids. CDR3 in DNA: TGTGCCTGGAGTGGGACAGGGGCAGCCAAAAACATTCAGTACTTC. Translating it yields CAWSGTGAAKNIQYF.

CDR3 bases: TGTGCCTGGAGTGCTAACATAGCCAAAAACATTCAGTACTTC. As protein: CAWSANIAKNIQYF. The rearrangement joins TRBV30 to TRBJ2-4; D remains unclear. V was pared by 1 base and J by 0 bases, with 7 bases between. The V gene's germline CDR1 is GTSNPN and CDR2 SVGIG (reference sequence). The CDR3 sequence is 14 residues long.

The V gene is TRBV6-6, the J gene TRBJ1-2; D might be TRBD1 (5 bases). V was clipped by 4 bases and J by 2 bases, with 14 bases between them. CDR1 and CDR2 from the germline V gene are MNHNY and SVGAGI (reference sequence). The CDR3 spans 15 residues. Here the CDR3 DNA reads TGTGCCAGCAGTTTAACCGGGACGGCGAACTATGGCTACACCTTC. It translates to CASSLTGTANYGYTF.